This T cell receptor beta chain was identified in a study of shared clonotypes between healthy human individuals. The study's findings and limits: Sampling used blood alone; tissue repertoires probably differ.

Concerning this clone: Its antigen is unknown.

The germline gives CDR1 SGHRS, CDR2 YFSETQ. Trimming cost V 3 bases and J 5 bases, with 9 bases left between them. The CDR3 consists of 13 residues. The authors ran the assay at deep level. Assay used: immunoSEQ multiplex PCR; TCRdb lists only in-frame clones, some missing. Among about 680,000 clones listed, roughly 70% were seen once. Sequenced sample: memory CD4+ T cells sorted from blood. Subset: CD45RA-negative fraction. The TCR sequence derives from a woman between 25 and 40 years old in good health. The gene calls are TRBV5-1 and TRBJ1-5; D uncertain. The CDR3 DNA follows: TGCGCCAGCAGCTGGGGTATCGATCAGCCCCAGCATTTT. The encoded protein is CASSWGIDQPQHF.